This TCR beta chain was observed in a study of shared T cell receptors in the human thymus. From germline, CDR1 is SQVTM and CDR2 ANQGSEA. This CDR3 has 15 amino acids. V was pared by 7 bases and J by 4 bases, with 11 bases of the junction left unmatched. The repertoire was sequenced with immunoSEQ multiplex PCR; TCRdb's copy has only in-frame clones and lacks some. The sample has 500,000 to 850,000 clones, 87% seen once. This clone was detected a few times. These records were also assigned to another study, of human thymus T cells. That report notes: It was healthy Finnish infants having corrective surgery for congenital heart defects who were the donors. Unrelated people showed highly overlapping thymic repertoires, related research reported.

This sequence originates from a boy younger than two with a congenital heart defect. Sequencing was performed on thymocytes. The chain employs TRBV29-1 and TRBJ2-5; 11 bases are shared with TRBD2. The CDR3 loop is CSGLVWLAGGETQYF. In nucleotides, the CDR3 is TGCAGCGGCCTCGTGTGGCTAGCGGGAGGAGAGACCCAGTACTTC.